These 10 T cell receptor beta chains share one sample of origin, sequenced in a study of identifying expanded T cells in peripheral blood. Using immunoSEQ multiplex PCR, the repertoire was profiled, and TCRdb retains in-frame clones only, with some absent. Of approximately 100,000 clones listed, roughly 90% were seen once; the top ten hold roughly 3.8%. Material: blood. These TCRs come from a person between 18 and 75 years old in good health.

The J gene is TRBJ2-3, the V gene TRBV15; D tentatively reads TRBD1 or TRBD2 (6 bases each). The germline CDR1 and CDR2 sequences are LNHNV and YYDKDF (reference sequence). V was pared by 8 bases and J by 2 bases, with 17 bases between. This CDR3 comprises 15 residues. CDR3: CATQRAGGPTDTQYF. The CDR3 DNA follows: TGTGCCACCCAGCGGGCTGGGGGGCCCACAGATACGCAGTATTTT.

The chain joins TRBV28 to TRBJ2-5, with TRBD1 matching 8 bases. CDR1 MDHEN and CDR2 SYDVKM come from the germline V gene. This CDR3 is 13 amino acids long. V was pared by 3 bases and J by 6 bases, with 3 bases of the junction left unmatched. CDR3 in DNA: TGTGCCAGCAGTTTCAGGGGGCGGCAGACCCAGTACTTC. It is translated as CASSFRGRQTQYF.

The J gene is TRBJ1-5, the V gene TRBV7-8; 9 bases fit TRBD1. The J segment lost 5 bases and the V segment lost 1 base, leaving 9 bases of the junction unmatched. Germline V gene data show CDR1 as SGHVS and CDR2 as FQNEAQ. The CDR3 has 17 residues. The CDR3, as DNA: TGTGCCAGCAGCTTAGGCTATGGACAGGGGTTCGATCAGCCCCAGCATTTT. This encodes CASSLGYGQGFDQPQHF.

This chain connects TRBV27 to TRBJ2-3; D is possibly TRBD2 (6 bases). The CDR3 covers 17 residues. Trimming cost V 6 bases and J 1 base, with 20 bases left between them. Germline V gene data show CDR1 as MNHEY and CDR2 as SMNVEV (reference sequence). DNA for the CDR3: TGTGCCAGCAGCCTAAATCCCCCTAGGAGGGGCACAGATACGCAGTATTTT. Amino acid sequence: CASSLNPPRRGTDTQYF.

The chain links TRBV5-1 to TRBJ2-7; possible D gene TRBD2, 6 bases. Germline V gives CDR1 SGHRS, CDR2 YFSETQ. CDR3 length: 14 residues. V shed 0 bases and J shed 0 bases, with 7 bases lying between them. This chain's CDR3 is CASSLVGSSYEQYF. The DNA of the CDR3 is TGCGCCAGCAGCTTGGTCGGGAGCTCCTACGAGCAGTACTTC.

V usage is TRBV7-9 and J usage is TRBJ2-3, with TRBD1 matching 7 bases. The CDR3 extends over 16 amino acids. J was trimmed by 0 bases and V by 5 bases; bases with no gene match: 8. Germline CDR1 SEHNR, CDR2 FQNEAQ (reference sequence). The CDR3 DNA is TGTGCCAGCAGCCCCGCCACAGGGGAAAGCACAGATACGCAGTATTTT. This sequence encodes CASSPATGESTDTQYF.

CDR3 amino acids: CASSYRLVAHEQFF. CDR3 DNA sequence: TGTGCCAGCAGTTACCGTCTGGTAGCCCATGAGCAGTTCTTC. The chain has TRBV6-5 and TRBJ2-1, with D unresolved. Germline V gene data show CDR1 as MNHEY and CDR2 as SVGAGI. The CDR3 spans 14 residues. V gave up 2 bases and J gave up 8 bases, with 13 bases separating them.

The genes are TRBV28 and TRBJ2-7, with D possibly TRBD2 on 5 matching bases. This CDR3 region has 14 residues. From germline, CDR1 is MDHEN and CDR2 SYDVKM. V was trimmed by 6 bases and J by 8 bases, leaving 20 bases between them. Here the CDR3 reads CASRGYGDLAKQYF. As DNA, the CDR3 is TGTGCCAGCAGAGGATACGGGGATTTGGCGAAGCAGTACTTC.

The chain combines TRBV27 with TRBJ2-3; possibly TRBD1 for D (5 bases). Between the trimmed V and J ends, which lost 4 bases and 3 bases, there was a span of 11 bases. Germline V lookup: CDR1 MNHEY, CDR2 SMNVEV (reference sequence). CDR3 length: 14 residues. The CDR3 nucleotides are TGTGCCAGCAGTTCCCGCAGGGTGACAGATACGCAGTATTTT. Translation gives CASSSRRVTDTQYF.

The V and J genes are TRBV28 and TRBJ2-7; maybe TRBD1 (5 bases). V dropped 2 bases and J dropped 4 bases, with 9 bases sitting between them. Germline V lookup: CDR1 MDHEN, CDR2 SYDVKM. The CDR3 sequence is 13 residues long. Written as DNA, the CDR3 is TGTGCCAGCAGTTTAGGACATTCATACGAGCAGTACTTC. Amino acid sequence: CASSLGHSYEQYF.